The present TCR beta chain was sequenced within a study of cytomegalovirus exposure and HLA in healthy donors. The CDR3 runs to 14 residues. Trimming pared 6 bases from V and 5 bases from J, leaving 16 bases between. Germline V gene sequence: CDR1 SNHLY, CDR2 FYNNEI. The PCR used 60 Vbeta and 13 Jbeta primers. Libraries were prepared by immunoSEQ multiplex PCR; TCRdb keeps only in-frame clonotypes and omits some of them. Of 110,000 or so clones listed, under 85% were seen once; the top ten hold 1.3%. The sample was PBMCs. This sequence originates from a man aged 25 to 40 in good health and CMV-seronegative. V usage is TRBV2 and J usage is TRBJ1-1; D is perhaps TRBD1 (5 bases). The CDR3 here is CASRGGGPGTEAFF. The CDR3 region has the DNA TGTGCCAGCAGGGGCGGGGGTCCGGGGACTGAAGCTTTCTTT.